This T cell receptor beta chain stems from a study of OX40 agonist ivuxolimab in advanced cancers. Study-wide context: Every patient in dose escalation had hepatocellular carcinoma, melanoma, renal cell or head and neck cancer. Notes on the study in general: CD4+ and CD8+ T cells in blood underwent clonal expansion by week 6 at 0.1 to 3.0 mg/kg.

Details on this clone: What it binds is unknown. The identical CDR3 is also encoded by other nucleotide sequences in the sample.

Measured with immunoSEQ multiplex PCR; TCRdb has only the in-frame clones, and not every one. Of roughly 60,000 clones in the sample, around 86% were seen once. CDR3 size: 13 residues. Trimming pared 10 bases from V and 5 bases from J, leaving 17 bases between. The germline CDR1 and CDR2 sequences are LNHDA and SQIVND (reference sequence). Patients were ruled out by autoimmune disease history or systemic immunosuppression. Sequenced here: CD4+ or CD8+ T cells sorted from blood, sampled in a trial of the OX40 agonist ivuxolimab. The J gene is TRBJ1-2, the V gene TRBV19; weak D call: TRBD1 (5 bases). This clonotype was obtained from an adult with an advanced solid tumor such as melanoma, head and neck, liver or kidney cancer. Here the CDR3 DNA reads TGTGCCACCAGACTTCCAGGGAGGTATGGCTACACCTTC. This translates into CATRLPGRYGYTF.